This T cell receptor (beta chain) was profiled in a study of siplizumab effects on memory and regulatory T cells. Study results and caveats: Naive T cells were seen as more diverse than memory cells and as major alloresponse contributors. Significant reduction of alloreactive sequences traceable to unstimulated CD4+ memory cells was observed with siplizumab.

The table lists this clone with a count of one. Its target is unknown. Profiled with immunoSEQ multiplex PCR; TCRdb holds only in-frame clones, not every one. Of around 94,000 clones in the sample, roughly 90% are singletons; the top ten hold 0.85% to 1.3%. CDR1 and CDR2 from the germline V gene are LNHDA and SQIVND (reference sequence). The CDR3 is 14 amino acids. V dropped 10 bases and J dropped 3 bases, with 18 bases sitting between them. The TCR was taken from a human donor in good health. The sample comprised CD4+ T cells sorted from blood. The chain couples TRBV19 to TRBJ1-1, with D unresolved. In DNA form, the CDR3 reads TGTGCCACCCGTGGGAAGGGAGTATACACTGAAGCTTTCTTT. It specifies CATRGKGVYTEAFF. Supplemented by reference TRBV19 and TRBJ1-1, the full variable domain reads DGGITQSPKYLFRKEGQNVTLSCEQNLNHDAMYWYRQDPGQGLRLIYYSQIVNDFQKGDIAEGYSVSREKKESFPLTVTSAQKNPTAFYLCATRGKGVYTEAFFGQGTRLTVV.